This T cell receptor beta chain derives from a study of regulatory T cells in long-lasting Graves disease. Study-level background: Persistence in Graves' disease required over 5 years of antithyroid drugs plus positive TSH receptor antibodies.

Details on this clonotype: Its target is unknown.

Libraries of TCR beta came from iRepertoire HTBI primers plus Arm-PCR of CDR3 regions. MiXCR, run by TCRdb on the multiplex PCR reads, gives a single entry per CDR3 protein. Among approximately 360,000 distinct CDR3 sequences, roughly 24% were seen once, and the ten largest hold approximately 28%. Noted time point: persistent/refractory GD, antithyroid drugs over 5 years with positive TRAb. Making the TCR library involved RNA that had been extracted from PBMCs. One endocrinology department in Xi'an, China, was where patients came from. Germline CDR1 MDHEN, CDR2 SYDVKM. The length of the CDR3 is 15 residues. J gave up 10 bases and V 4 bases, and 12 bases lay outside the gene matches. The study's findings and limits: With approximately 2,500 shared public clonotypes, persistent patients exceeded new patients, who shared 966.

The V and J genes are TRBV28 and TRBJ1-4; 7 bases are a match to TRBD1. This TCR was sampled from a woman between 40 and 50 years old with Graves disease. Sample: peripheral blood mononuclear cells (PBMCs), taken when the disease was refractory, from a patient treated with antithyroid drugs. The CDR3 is CASSSPDRASGKLFF. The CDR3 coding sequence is TGTGCCAGCAGTTCCCCCGACAGGGCCAGCGGAAAACTGTTTTTT.